This T cell receptor beta chain is drawn from a study of blood T cell repertoires in COVID-19 (TCRdb year 2020). Background for the entire study: Samples from collaborators originated in the United States, Italy and Spain and spanned both the acute and convalescent phases of COVID-19. The samples were drawn from the first 160 participants of the ongoing ImmuneRACE study and from 1,254 subjects provided by 6 global collaborators. The material from the prospective study consisted of cDNA or gDNA derived from T cells, B-cell-depleted T cells, or PBMCs. The repertoires were released in a freely available public database meant as a resource for research on the immune response to SARS-CoV-2. Sample metadata almost always included a de-identified subject ID, COVID-19 status, age in years and sex. Where available, HLA class I and class II types were taken from metadata supplied by the sample provider and were not determined by assay-based typing. Subjects who had been exposed to COVID-19, were actively infected with it, or had recovered from it provided the deeply sampled blood TCRbeta repertoires that made up the dataset.

Whole blood was collected in K2EDTA tubes by collaborating institutions according to the institutions' own protocols. For TCRbeta analysis, collaborator samples were shipped as frozen whole blood, as isolated PBMCs, or as DNA extracted from either sample type. On this clone itself: What this receptor recognizes is not known. Base qualities were left out, and no much larger clone turns up one base away.

Findings and caveats that apply to the study as a whole: The amount of clinical and demographic metadata varied by source and participant and was provided uncurated.

Counted from cysteine to phenylalanine, this CDR3 has 15 amino acids. Only CDR3 DNA remains: 45 bases, in frame from the first base. Trimming at the junction amounts to 0 bases on V and 3 bases on J, and the germline ends lie 11 bases apart. The germline V gene supplies CDR1 LGHNA and CDR2 YSLEER. TCRbeta CDR3 regions were amplified from genomic DNA by means of the immunoSEQ Assay, a bias-controlled multiplex PCR. The authors processed their data as follows. The number of nucleated cells in each sample was estimated by amplification of reference gene primers within the assay. To quantify the absolute abundance of each unique TCRbeta CDR3 rearrangement, sequence reads were collapsed and filtered. Productive Simpson clonality was computed per sample as the square root of Simpson's diversity index over productive rearrangements. TCRdb obtained this table from immuneACCESS and retained in-frame rearrangements with V and J assigned. These tables miss some clones; where compared with another copy, unresolved V genes account for less than half of the shortfall, and the remainder is unexplained. D and trimming were read from the DNA, whereas the V and J calls and clone size are those reported in that table. The sample data list 90,000 to 150,000 clones, and 79% of these were observed just once. The ten largest account for approximately 4% of the sample.

The sequencing input was peripheral blood. This receptor chain uses TRBV4-3 and TRBJ1-2; no D segment can be confidently identified. This TCR derives from a woman of 80 years or more with acute or convalescent COVID-19. The CDR3: CASSQERGSYYGYTF. The DNA sequence is as follows: TGCGCCAGCAGCCAAGAGCGAGGAAGTTACTATGGCTACACCTTC.